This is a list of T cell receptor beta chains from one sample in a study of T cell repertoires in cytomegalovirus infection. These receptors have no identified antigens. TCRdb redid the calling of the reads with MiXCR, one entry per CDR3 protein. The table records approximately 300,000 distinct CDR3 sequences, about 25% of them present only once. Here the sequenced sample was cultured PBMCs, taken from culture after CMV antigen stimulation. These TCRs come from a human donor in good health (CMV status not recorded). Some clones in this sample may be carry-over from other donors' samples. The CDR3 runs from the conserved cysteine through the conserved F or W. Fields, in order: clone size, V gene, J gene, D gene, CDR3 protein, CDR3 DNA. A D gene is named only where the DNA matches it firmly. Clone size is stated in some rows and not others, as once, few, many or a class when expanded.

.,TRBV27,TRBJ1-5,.,CASSSSQGGQPQHF,TGTGCCAGCAGTTCTTCACAGGGCGGCCAGCCCCAGCATTTT
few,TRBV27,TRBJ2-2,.,CASSWTENTGELFF,TGTGCCAGCAGTTGGACGGAGAACACCGGGGAGCTGTTTTTT
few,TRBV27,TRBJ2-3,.,CASSWTGHTDTQYF,TGTGCCAGCAGTTGGACGGGGCACACAGATACGCAGTATTTT
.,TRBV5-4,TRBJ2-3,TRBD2,CASSRPGLGIADTQYF,TGTGCCAGCAGTAGACCGGGACTAGGTATAGCGGATACGCAGTATTTT
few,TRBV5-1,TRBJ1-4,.,CASSPRTVGEKLFF,TGCGCCAGCAGCCCACGGACGGTGGGTGAAAAACTGTTTTTT
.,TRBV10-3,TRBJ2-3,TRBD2,CAIGLADTDTQYF,TGTGCCATTGGACTAGCGGACACAGATACGCAGTATTTT
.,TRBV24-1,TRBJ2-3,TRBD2,CATSDPSAHQTRAGDGDTQYF,TGTGCCACCAGTGACCCTTCGGCCCACCAGACACGAGCGGGAGACGGAGATACGCAGTATTTT
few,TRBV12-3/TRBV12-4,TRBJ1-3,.,CASSFGGRNTIYF,TGTGCCAGCAGTTTCGGGGGCCGAAACACCATATATTTT
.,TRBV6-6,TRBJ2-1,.,CASFRRGSYNEQFF,TGTGCCAGCTTCAGACGGGGTTCCTACAATGAGCAGTTCTTC
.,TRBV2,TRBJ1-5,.,CASSPQSTSNQPQHF,TGTGCCAGCAGCCCACAGAGTACTAGCAATCAGCCCCAGCATTTT
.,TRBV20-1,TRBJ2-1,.,CSARDRIRLDNEQFF,TGCAGTGCTAGAGACAGGATCCGCCTGGACAATGAGCAGTTCTTC
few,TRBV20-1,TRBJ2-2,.,CSVGRPHTGELFF,TGCAGTGTGGGCAGACCTCACACCGGGGAGCTGTTTTTT
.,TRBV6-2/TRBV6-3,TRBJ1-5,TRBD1,CASSYSQGWQPQHF,TGTGCCAGCAGTTACTCACAGGGGTGGCAGCCCCAGCATTTT
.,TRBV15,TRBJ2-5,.,CATSDDFTKETQYF,TGTGCCACCAGCGACGATTTTACGAAAGAGACCCAGTACTTC
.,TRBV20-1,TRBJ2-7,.,CSARVTNSYEQYF,TGCAGTGCTAGAGTTACGAACAGTTACGAGCAGTACTTC
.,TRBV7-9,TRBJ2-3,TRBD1,CASSLDRDHTDTQYF,TGTGCCAGCAGCTTGGACAGGGATCACACAGATACGCAGTATTTT
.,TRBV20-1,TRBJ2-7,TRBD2,CSASPLAGGPYEQYF,TGCAGTGCTAGTCCCCTAGCGGGGGGGCCCTACGAGCAGTACTTC
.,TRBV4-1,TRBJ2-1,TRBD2,CASSQEGAGDYNEQFF,TGCGCCAGCAGCCAAGAAGGCGCGGGAGACTACAATGAGCAGTTCTTC
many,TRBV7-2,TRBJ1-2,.,CASSLATGWQNTF,TGTGCCAGCAGCTTAGCAACGGGCTGGCAGAACACCTTC
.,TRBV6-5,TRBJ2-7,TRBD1,CASSYFGTGEAEQYF,TGTGCCAGCAGTTACTTCGGGACAGGAGAAGCCGAGCAGTACTTC
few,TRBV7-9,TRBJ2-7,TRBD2,CASSSRGGGSKDYEQYF,TGTGCCAGCAGCTCGCGGGGAGGCGGGAGTAAGGACTACGAGCAGTACTTC
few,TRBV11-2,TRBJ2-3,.,CASSLDKRVIISDTQYF,TGTGCCAGCAGCTTAGATAAGCGGGTCATCATCTCAGATACGCAGTATTTT
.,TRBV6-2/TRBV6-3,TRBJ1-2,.,CASSSTPNYGYTF,TGTGCCAGCAGTAGCACACCTAACTATGGCTACACCTTC
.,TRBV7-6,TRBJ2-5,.,CASSLTEQETQYF,TGTGCCAGCAGCTTGACAGAACAAGAGACCCAGTACTTC
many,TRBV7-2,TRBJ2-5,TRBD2,CASSPNPGLASSKETQYF,TGTGCCAGCAGCCCTAATCCGGGACTAGCGAGCTCGAAAGAGACCCAGTACTTC
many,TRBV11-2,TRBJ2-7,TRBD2,CASSLERDPSYEQYF,TGTGCCAGCAGCTTGGAGCGGGACCCCTCCTACGAGCAGTACTTC
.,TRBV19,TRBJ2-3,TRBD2,CASSIGASGRTDTQYF,TGTGCCAGTAGTATCGGGGCTAGCGGGAGAACAGATACGCAGTATTTT
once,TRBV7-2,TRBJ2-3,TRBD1,CASRRDSHTYTQYF,TGTGCCAGCAGACGGGACAGCCACACATATACGCAGTATTTT
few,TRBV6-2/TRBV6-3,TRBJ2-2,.,CASSGRLPNTGELFF,TGTGCCAGCAGTGGGAGGCTCCCGAACACCGGGGAGCTGTTTTTT
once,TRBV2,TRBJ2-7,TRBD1,CASSAQTQGLEQYF,TGTGCCAGCAGTGCACAAACACAGGGGTTGGAGCAGTACTTC
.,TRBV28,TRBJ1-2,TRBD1,CASSPSDRESAGYTF,TGTGCCAGCAGTCCTTCGGACAGGGAGTCGGCAGGCTACACCTTC
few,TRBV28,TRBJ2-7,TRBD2,CASSPSSGFSYEQYF,TGTGCCAGCAGTCCAAGTAGCGGGTTCTCCTACGAGCAGTACTTC
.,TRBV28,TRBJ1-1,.,CASSPPGVDTEAFF,TGTGCCAGCAGTCCCCCAGGGGTGGACACTGAAGCTTTCTTT
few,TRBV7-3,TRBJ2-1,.,CASSPQGVGEQFF,TGTGCCAGCAGCCCCCAGGGTGTTGGGGAGCAGTTCTTC
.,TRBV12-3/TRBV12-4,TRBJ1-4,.,CASSLSYTGLFF,TGTGCCAGCAGTTTATCGTATACTGGACTGTTTTTT
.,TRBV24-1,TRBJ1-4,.,CATSEPGPNEKLFF,TGTGCCACCAGTGAGCCGGGACCTAATGAAAAACTGTTTTTT
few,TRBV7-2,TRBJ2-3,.,CASSLVSGGLSTDTQYF,TGTGCCAGCAGCTTAGTATCGGGCGGCCTTAGCACAGATACGCAGTATTTT
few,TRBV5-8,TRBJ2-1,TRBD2,CASSLVLAGVWNEQFF,TGTGCCAGCAGCTTGGTTTTAGCGGGAGTTTGGAATGAGCAGTTCTTC
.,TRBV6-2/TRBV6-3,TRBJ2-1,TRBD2,CASSYNGLAGVQNSYNEQFF,TGTGCCAGCAGTTACAATGGACTAGCGGGAGTCCAAAACTCCTACAATGAGCAGTTCTTC
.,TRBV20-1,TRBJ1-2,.,CSARAGNPANYGYTF,TGCAGTGCTAGAGCAGGGAACCCCGCTAACTATGGCTACACCTTC
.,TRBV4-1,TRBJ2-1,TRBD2,CASSQAAGVVYNEQFF,TGCGCCAGCAGCCAAGCAGCGGGAGTAGTCTACAATGAGCAGTTCTTC
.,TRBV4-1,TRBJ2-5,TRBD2,CASSQEGTSGTQETQYF,TGCGCCAGCAGCCAAGAGGGGACTAGCGGGACTCAAGAGACCCAGTACTTC
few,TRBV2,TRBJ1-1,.,CASNAGRNTEAFF,TGTGCCAGCAATGCAGGAAGAAACACTGAAGCTTTCTTT
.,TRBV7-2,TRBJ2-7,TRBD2,CASSTSGKGEQYF,TGTGCCAGCAGCACTAGCGGGAAGGGCGAGCAGTACTTC